The rows below give T cell receptor beta chains drawn from one sample of a study of shared clonotypes between healthy human individuals. Sequencing was performed with immunoSEQ multiplex PCR; in TCRdb, only in-frame clones are kept and a portion is missing. The sample contains some 2,000,000 clones, roughly 94% of which appear only once. The sequenced material came from naive CD8+ T cells sorted from blood. Every receptor here comes from a man aged 18 to 30 in good health. Both conserved end residues are part of each CDR3. D genes are given only for firm matches. Size is omitted from some rows. Given values are once, few, many or a class for expanded clones.

TRBJ2-3 - TRBV15 - TGTGCCACCGGGCAAGATACGCAGTATTTT CATGQDTQYF
TRBJ1-2 few TRBV6-1 TRBD1 TGTGCCAGCAGTGACGACTTACAGGGGACGAATGGTGGCTACACCTTC CASSDDLQGTNGGYTF
TRBJ2-1 - TRBV27 TRBD2 TGTGCCAGCAGTCGCGGGCTAGCGGGAGGGTACAATGAGCAGTTCTTC CASSRGLAGGYNEQFF
TRBJ2-7 - TRBV30 - TGTGCCTGGAGTGTATACGGGGGCTGGCAGTACTTC CAWSVYGGWQYF
TRBJ2-1 - TRBV9 - TGTGCCAGCAGCGTACAAGCGGGCAGCTCCTACAATGAGCAGTTCTTC CASSVQAGSSYNEQFF
TRBJ1-6 few TRBV10-3 - TGTGCCATCAGTGCGGAAAGCAGGGGAGGATCACCCCTCCACTTT CAISAESRGGSPLHF
TRBJ2-7 - TRBV6-6 - TGTGCCAGCAGTTACTCCGCAGGCCCAAGCTCCTACGAGCAGTACTTC CASSYSAGPSSYEQYF
TRBJ2-3 once TRBV5-6 - TGTGCCAGCAGCTCTGGGGGTGGAAGAGATACGCAGTATTTT CASSSGGGRDTQYF
TRBJ1-5 - TRBV4-1 - TGCGCCAGCAGCCAGGAGGGTGGCAGGCTAGGACAGCCCCAGCATTTT CASSQEGGRLGQPQHF
TRBJ1-1 - TRBV7-9 - TGTGCCAGCAGCCCCCAATCCTCGGGCTTTCTTGAAGCTTTCTTT CASSPQSSGFLEAFF
TRBJ2-1 - TRBV14 - TGTGCCAGCAGCCGCTTTCCCACCGAGTACAATGAGCAGTTCTTC CASSRFPTEYNEQFF